This T cell receptor (beta chain) was found in a study of a mutant IDH1 vaccine in newly diagnosed glioma (dated by TCRdb to the early 2020s). Turning to the overall study: The roughly 33 treated patients were around 60% male and approximately 40% female, with a mean age of approximately 40 years. Prior to enrollment, standard therapy consisting of radiotherapy alone, temozolomide alone, or radiochemotherapy with temozolomide had been administered to patients, with the combination being received by most patients. Longitudinal TCRB deep sequencing was done for some 26 treated patients, wherever samples were available for exploratory analyses. Six visits were used for peripheral blood collection: V03 (baseline), V05, V07, V10, V12 and V13.

Paper-wide results and their limitations: According to the authors, sample limitations meant that analyses of patient blood samples could not be reproduced. Immune responses induced by the vaccine were seen in more than 85% of patients across multiple MHC alleles. Changes in the top peripheral T cell clonotypes picked up by TCRB sequencing did not appear to be linked to pseudoprogression. PBMC samples for TCRB deep sequencing were selected based on availability.

To prepare the library, the immunoSEQ multiplex PCR assay was applied. The hsTCRB Kit was used according to the manufacturer's protocol to amplify rearranged TCR beta chain sequences. TCRB libraries were sequenced on an Illumina MiSeq. The original methods were these. The proprietary platform of the kit vendor was used for demultiplexing, trimming and gene mapping. Held by TCRdb, this immuneACCESS table contains in-frame sequences only and omits some clones. Under half of the omission traces to an unresolved V gene where checked; the cause of the rest is unknown. V, J and clone size derive from that table, while D and trimming were established from the DNA sequence. Counted in this sample were 75,000 to 100,000 clones; over 70% of them appeared once. The top ten constitute around 5% of the sample. Per the publication, the time point label means: baseline, week 1 (first vaccination visit). Taken with the paper, the label for treatment or condition translates to: pre-vaccination baseline after standard-of-care therapy. The donors had newly diagnosed IDH1-mutant astrocytomas of WHO grade 3 or 4 that showed loss of nuclear ATRX. The samples were drawn from NOA16, a multicentre, single-arm, open-label phase I trial in Germany that tested a mutant IDH1 peptide vaccine in humans for the first time. Blood drawn at visit V03 was used as the baseline sample for immunogenicity testing. The DNeasy Blood and Tissue Kit was used to extract genomic DNA from EDTA blood for TCRB sequencing.

Worth noting for this clone: No cognate antigen has been identified for it. Base qualities were left out, and no much larger clone turns up one base away.

Including cysteine and phenylalanine, the CDR3 has 15 amino acids. Only the CDR3 portion is preserved as DNA: 45 bases, with reading frame beginning at the first base. Taken from the germline V gene, the CDR1 and CDR2 loops are SGDLS and YYNGEE. V was cut back by 0 bases and J by 0 bases, leaving a gap of 9 bases between them. The rearranged segments are TRBV9 and TRBJ1-1; the D gene is not confidently resolved. The clonotype originates from a man aged 40-49 years with glioma. Some clones in this sample may be carry-over from other donors' samples. This specimen was PBMCs, taken from a glioma patient treated with radiotherapy, temozolomide or both. The sequenced DNA is TGTGCCAGCAGCGTAGGGGGTCTTATGAACACTGAAGCTTTCTTT. Its translation is CASSVGGLMNTEAFF.